The 28 T cell receptor beta chains reported below all come from one sample, sequenced in a study of blood T cell repertoires in COVID-19. Clones were sequenced by immunoSEQ multiplex PCR, and TCRdb holds only the in-frame ones, with some missing. This sample has about 200,000 clones, with approximately 86% found just once. The sample was peripheral blood. These receptors all stem from a man aged 60 to 75 with COVID-19, enrolled during active disease.

This chain uses TRBV18 with TRBJ2-5; D is uncertain. The CDR3 covers 12 residues. CDR1 KGHSH and CDR2 LQKENI come from the germline V gene. With 0 bases removed from V and 5 bases from J, the gap between germline ends came to 4 bases. CDR3 in DNA: TGTGCCAGCTCACCACCCGGGGAGACCCAGTACTTC. It encodes CASSPPGETQYF.

The chain has TRBV9 and TRBJ1-4; tentatively, D is TRBD1 (6 bases). V gave up 4 bases and J gave up 5 bases, with 12 bases separating them. Germline-derived CDR1 and CDR2 are SGDLS and YYNGEE. The CDR3 sequence is 14 residues long. The CDR3 DNA reads as TGTGCCAGCAGCCTACAGGGATCAAATGAAAAACTGTTTTTT. Encoded protein: CASSLQGSNEKLFF.

This chain connects TRBV10-2 to TRBJ1-5; the match to TRBD1 covers 7 bases. Germline-derived CDR1 and CDR2 are WSHSY and SAAADI. With V trimmed by 3 bases and J by 3 bases, 5 bases remained unmatched. CDR3 length: 15 amino acids. CDR3 sequence: CASSDLTGLNQPQHF. The CDR3 nucleotides read TGCGCCAGCAGTGACTTGACAGGGCTCAATCAGCCCCAGCATTTT.

This rearrangement joins TRBV5-6 to TRBJ2-5; no firm D call. Trimming stripped 1 base from V and 5 bases from J, with 9 bases between. The CDR3 has 13 amino acids. Germline CDR1 reads SGHDT; CDR2 reads YYEEEE. The CDR3 sequence is CASSLRSGETQYF. In DNA, the CDR3 is TGTGCCAGCAGCTTGCGGTCCGGGGAGACCCAGTACTTC.

The chain joins TRBV4-3 to TRBJ2-1; D unclear. V lost 3 bases, J lost 4 bases, and 7 bases lay in between. CDR1 and CDR2 (germline): LGHNA, YSLEER. The CDR3 runs to 13 residues. The DNA for the CDR3 is TGCGCCAGCAGCCAGAACCTATACAATGAGCAGTTCTTC. Residues: CASSQNLYNEQFF.

This clone was seen a few times. This chain joins TRBV30 and TRBJ1-2; 7 nucleotides align to TRBD1. The CDR3 runs to 13 residues. V dropped 2 bases and J dropped 5; count of bases not matched to a gene: 5. Germline V gives CDR1 GTSNPN, CDR2 SVGIG (reference sequence). The CDR3 sequence is CAWSRQGVYGYTF. The CDR3 region has the DNA TGTGCCTGGAGTAGGCAGGGGGTATATGGCTACACCTTC.

The chain has TRBV5-1 and TRBJ1-1, with a tentative D call TRBD1 (6 bases). Between the trimmed V and J ends, which lost 3 bases and 7 bases, there was a span of 7 bases. The germline gives CDR1 SGHRS, CDR2 YFSETQ. CDR3 length: 11 residues. The CDR3, as DNA: TGCGCCAGCAGCTCAGGGGATGAAGCTTTCTTT. It encodes CASSSGDEAFF.

This clone came up a few times. This CDR3 reads CASSPSGQGGYTF. The CDR3 nucleotides are TGTGCCAGCAGTCCGTCGGGACAGGGTGGCTACACCTTC. The chain uses TRBV27 and TRBJ1-2; 9 bases are shared with TRBD1. CDR3 length: 13 amino acids. Losses at the gene ends were 5 bases for V and 7 bases for J; bases not matched to a gene: 5. CDR1 and CDR2 from the germline V gene are MNHEY and SMNVEV (reference sequence).

This clone was counted between two and nine times. This sequence joins TRBV10-3 and TRBJ1-1; D unclear. V lost 0 bases and J 4 bases, leaving 12 bases between the germline ends. CDR1 and CDR2 (germline): ENHRY, SYGVKD. This CDR3 is built from 15 residues. The CDR3 protein is CAISESRAAGTEAFF. The DNA for the CDR3 is TGTGCCATCAGTGAGTCGAGGGCTGCGGGCACTGAAGCTTTCTTT.

The rearrangement uses TRBV2 and TRBJ2-3, with D possibly being TRBD1 (5 bases). Looked up from germline, CDR1 is SNHLY and CDR2 is FYNNEI. V lost 4 bases to trimming and J lost 2 bases, with 13 bases between them. The CDR3 contains 15 residues. The CDR3 reads CASSVRAGITDTQYF. The CDR3 DNA sequence: TGTGCCAGCAGTGTGCGAGCAGGGATCACAGATACGCAGTATTTT.

This clone showed up just once. This chain uses TRBV4-1 with TRBJ2-2; TRBD1 aligns across 7 bases. This CDR3 has 16 amino acids. With 3 bases clipped from V and 3 bases from J, the junction kept 7 bases outside the gene matches. The germline V gene encodes CDR1 MGHRA and CDR2 YSYEKL. The CDR3 sequence: CASSHRRGQDTGELFF. In nucleotides, the CDR3 is TGCGCCAGCAGCCATAGAAGGGGGCAAGACACCGGGGAGCTGTTTTTT.

The rearrangement uses TRBV28 and TRBJ1-3, with 7 positions matching TRBD1. This CDR3 contains 17 residues. J was trimmed by 0 bases and V by 5 bases; bases with no gene match: 10. Germline V lookup: CDR1 MDHEN, CDR2 SYDVKM. The DNA of the CDR3 is TGTGCCAGCAGTCGTTCCGGGACAGTGACCTCTGGAAACACCATATATTTT. Translating gives CASSRSGTVTSGNTIYF.

The chain links TRBV7-2 to TRBJ1-3, with 8 nucleotides matching TRBD1. The CDR3 loop spans 15 amino acids. V was clipped by 1 base and J by 3 bases; unmatched bases: 2. CDR1 SGHTA and CDR2 FQGNSA come from the germline V gene. CDR3 coding DNA: TGTGCCAGCAGCTTAGTCAGGGGGCTTGGAAACACCATATATTTT. Amino acids: CASSLVRGLGNTIYF.

This rearrangement joins TRBV19 to TRBJ1-5; 8 bases fit TRBD1. This CDR3 has 15 amino acids. V trimming: 1 base; J trimming: 6 bases; junction bases outside the gene matches: 5. Germline CDR1 and CDR2: LNHDA and SQIVND (reference sequence). CDR3 loop: CASSIGTGGSQPQHF. The CDR3 coding sequence is TGTGCCAGTAGTATAGGTACAGGGGGAAGTCAGCCCCAGCATTTT. Looking up the rest from reference TRBV19 and TRBJ1-5 gives the full variable domain: DGGITQSPKYLFRKEGQNVTLSCEQNLNHDAMYWYRQDPGQGLRLIYYSQIVNDFQKGDIAEGYSVSREKKESFPLTVTSAQKNPTAFYLCASSIGTGGSQPQHFGDGTRLSIL.

This clone was picked up a small number of times. The chain is built from TRBV30 and TRBJ1-4; D is ambiguous. Germline V lookup: CDR1 GTSNPN, CDR2 SVGIG (reference sequence). The CDR3 contains 12 residues. Trimming cost V 1 base and J 9 bases, with 9 bases left between them. CDR3 DNA: TGTGCCTGGAGTGGGGCAGAGAAAAAACTGTTTTTT. Its protein product is CAWSGAEKKLFF.

This clone came up once. The V and J genes are TRBV7-8 and TRBJ1-5, with D maybe TRBD1 (6 bases). V was shortened by 1 base and J by 4 bases, with 11 bases between the two germline ends. The V gene's germline CDR1 is SGHVS and CDR2 FQNEAQ. The CDR3 covers 15 residues. DNA of the CDR3: TGTGCCAGCAGCTTAGTGACAGGCGGAAATCAGCCCCAGCATTTT. Amino acid sequence: CASSLVTGGNQPQHF.

V gene TRBV4-2 combines with J gene TRBJ1-6; possibly TRBD1 for D (6 bases). Germline values: CDR1 LGHNA, CDR2 YNFKEQ. V lost 4 bases and J 6 bases, leaving 10 bases between the germline ends. The CDR3 consists of 14 residues. The CDR3 nucleotides read TGTGCCAGCAGCCGTCAACAGGGTAATTCACCCCTCCACTTT. This sequence encodes CASSRQQGNSPLHF.

The chain couples TRBV6-1 to TRBJ1-5, with D possibly TRBD1 on 5 matching bases. Trimming cost V 3 bases and J 0 bases, with 12 bases left between them. CDR1 and CDR2 from the germline V gene are MNHNS and SASEGT. This CDR3 comprises 16 residues. The CDR3 DNA sequence: TGTGCCAGCAGTGATTGGGGGGTCTATAGCAATCAGCCCCAGCATTTT. It codes for CASSDWGVYSNQPQHF.

The chain carries TRBV7-9 and TRBJ2-1, with 11 positions matching TRBD1. CDR1 is SEHNR, CDR2 FQNEAQ, per germline (reference sequence). The V segment lost 5 bases and the J segment 8 bases; nucleotides outside the gene matches: 5. The CDR3 consists of 14 residues. This CDR3 is CASSPGTGGYEQFF. The CDR3 nucleotides read TGTGCCAGCAGCCCAGGGACAGGGGGGTATGAGCAGTTCTTC. Full variable domain (missing parts from reference TRBV7-9 and TRBJ2-1): DTGVSQNPRHKITKRGQNVTFRCDPISEHNRLYWYRQTLGQGPEFLTYFQNEAQLEKSRLLSDRFSAERPKGSFSTLEIQRTEQGDSAMYLCASSPGTGGYEQFFGPGTRLTVL.

This clone has only a few counts. CDR3 DNA sequence: TGTGCCAGCAGTGAATGGGGGACAGCTAATTCACCCCTCCACTTT. Translating it yields CASSEWGTANSPLHF. This rearrangement joins TRBV25-1 to TRBJ1-6; TRBD1 aligns across 7 bases. This CDR3 comprises 15 residues. With 1 base clipped from V and 6 bases from J, the junction kept 3 bases outside the gene matches. The germline V gene has CDR1 MGHDK and CDR2 SYGVNS.

The V gene is TRBV11-2, the J gene TRBJ1-1; 12 positions agree with TRBD1. J gave up 5 bases and V 4 bases, and 2 bases lay outside the gene matches. Germline loops: CDR1 SGHAT, CDR2 FQNNGV. The CDR3 totals 14 residues. The CDR3, as DNA: TGTGCCAGCAGCTGGGGACAGGGGGCGACTGAAGCTTTCTTT. It codes for CASSWGQGATEAFF.

The rearrangement joins TRBV19 to TRBJ1-5; tentatively, D is TRBD1 (6 bases). Germline CDR1 LNHDA, CDR2 SQIVND (reference sequence). The V gene lost 8 bases and the J gene lost 1 base, with 9 bases spanning the gap. The CDR3 covers 13 residues. As DNA, the CDR3 is TGTGCCAGTGTCGACAGGAGCAATCAGCCCCAGCATTTT. This translates into CASVDRSNQPQHF.

The chain is built from TRBV5-8 and TRBJ1-2, with TRBD1 as a possible D gene (5 bases). Germline lookup yields CDR1 SGHTS and CDR2 YDEGEE. The CDR3 loop spans 12 amino acids. With 7 bases removed from V and 2 bases from J, the gap between germline ends came to 9 bases. The CDR3 DNA reads as TGTGCCAGCCGGGGGGGAAACTATGGCTACACCTTC. Encoded protein: CASRGGNYGYTF.

This clone is a singleton in its sample. CDR3 protein: CASSFGTVQETQYF. The DNA of the CDR3 is TGTGCCAGCAGCTTCGGGACAGTCCAAGAGACCCAGTACTTC. The rearrangement uses TRBV5-4 and TRBJ2-5, with 7 nucleotides matching TRBD1. V was clipped by 2 bases and J by 1 base; unmatched bases: 2. CDR3 length: 14 amino acids. CDR1 and CDR2 (germline): SGHNT, YYREEE (reference sequence).

The gene calls are TRBV7-2 and TRBJ1-1; 8 bases fit TRBD1. This CDR3 has 15 residues. V lost 7 bases, J lost 0 bases, and 7 bases stayed unmatched. Per germline, CDR1 SGHTA and CDR2 FQGNSA. CDR3 in DNA: TGTGCCAGCAAAGACAGGGGAGTGTTGAACACTGAAGCTTTCTTT. Protein: CASKDRGVLNTEAFF.

The rearrangement links TRBV7-9 to TRBJ1-5, with D unresolved. Germline V gives CDR1 SEHNR, CDR2 FQNEAQ (reference sequence). V lost 1 base and J lost 1, with 8 bases in between. This CDR3 is 15 amino acids long. The CDR3 loop is CASSLGLESNQPQHF. The CDR3 bases are TGTGCCAGCAGCTTAGGATTAGAAAGCAATCAGCCCCAGCATTTT. The full variable domain, with the rest looked up from reference TRBV7-9 and TRBJ1-5, is DTGVSQNPRHKITKRGQNVTFRCDPISEHNRLYWYRQTLGQGPEFLTYFQNEAQLEKSRLLSDRFSAERPKGSFSTLEIQRTEQGDSAMYLCASSLGLESNQPQHFGDGTRLSIL.

This rearrangement joins TRBV7-9 to TRBJ2-2, with D possibly TRBD1 on 5 matching bases. The germline V gene has CDR1 SEHNR and CDR2 FQNEAQ (reference sequence). V shed 5 bases and J shed 1 base, with 14 bases lying between them. The CDR3 covers 16 residues. The CDR3, as DNA: TGTGCCAGCAGCCCGTCGACAGTTTTGAACACCGGGGAGCTGTTTTTT. This codes for CASSPSTVLNTGELFF.

This chain uses TRBV6-1 with TRBJ1-5, with 8 bases that match TRBD1. Looked up from germline, CDR1 is MNHNS and CDR2 is SASEGT. The length of the CDR3 is 16 residues. V shed 4 bases and J 6 bases; nucleotides not matched to a gene: 11. This CDR3 reads CASSVIRQGTVQPQHF. DNA of the CDR3: TGTGCCAGCAGTGTCATCCGACAGGGGACAGTTCAGCCCCAGCATTTT.